These 17 T cell receptor beta chains came from one sample sequenced in a study. One entry per CDR3 protein results from TCRdb running MiXCR on the 5' RACE reads. Of about 23,000 distinct CDR3 sequences in the sample, roughly 33% were seen once. Sequencing was carried out using tumor-infiltrating naive CD4+ T cells sorted from the breast tumor. This sample's subset: naive CD4+ T cells, CD4+CD45RA+CD25-. The receptors shown here come from a female donor with breast cancer.

As concerns this clonotype: At one of its ends the junction is not consistent with the germline gene, which may arise from a read error. V and J are TRBV10-3 and TRBJ2-1; D is perhaps TRBD1 (6 bases). The CDR3 extends over 14 amino acids. Germline CDR1 is ENHRY and CDR2 is SYGVKD. The CDR3 bases are TGTGCCGTCAGTAAGACAGGAGATAGAAATGAGCAGTTCTTC. It translates to CAVSKTGDRNEQFF.

The genes are TRBV24-1 and TRBJ2-5, with TRBD2 identical over 8 bases. Losses at the gene ends were 1 base for V and 0 bases for J; bases not matched to a gene: 3. This CDR3 contains 16 residues. The germline gives CDR1 KGHDR, CDR2 SFDVKD. In DNA, the CDR3 is TGTGCCACCAGTGATTTTCTAGCGGGCCACCAAGAGACCCAGTACTTC. This encodes CATSDFLAGHQETQYF.

The genes are TRBV6-2 or TRBV6-3 and TRBJ2-1; D gene unclear. CDR3 length: 11 residues. V lost 10 bases and J 1 base, leaving 5 bases between the germline ends. Germline CDR1 is MNHEY and CDR2 is SVGEGT. As DNA, the CDR3 is TGTGCCACCTCGTCCTACAATGAGCAGTTCTTC. Its translation is CATSSYNEQFF.

This clonotype was seen ten or more times. The chain employs TRBV18 and TRBJ2-1, with TRBD2 identical over 10 bases. Germline CDR1 reads KGHSH; CDR2 reads LQKENI. This CDR3 has 15 residues. V lost 4 bases, J lost 5 bases, and 5 bases stayed unmatched. CDR3 sequence reads: CASSLKREGDNEQFF. The DNA for the CDR3 is TGTGCCAGCTCACTGAAGCGGGAGGGAGACAATGAGCAGTTCTTC.

In the case of this clonotype: One base away lies a much larger clone, so this may be a sequencing read error. This chain joins TRBV7-9 and TRBJ1-1; unclear D gene. Trimming stripped 5 bases from V and 4 bases from J, with 11 bases between. Germline V gives CDR1 SEHNR, CDR2 FQNEAQ (reference sequence). This CDR3 has 13 residues. The CDR3 region is CASSTGEVTEAFF. In DNA, the CDR3 is TGTGCCAGCAGCACCGGGGAGGTCACTGAAGCTTTCTTT.

This clonotype came up a few times. The V and J genes are TRBV12-3 or TRBV12-4 and TRBJ2-1; D might be TRBD2 (5 bases). This CDR3 is 15 amino acids long. Trimming removed 3 bases from V and 6 bases from J, with 15 bases in between. The CDR3 DNA is TGTGCCAGCAGTTTTTTAACCAGCGGCGGCAATGAGCAGTTCTTC. Amino acids: CASSFLTSGGNEQFF.

Relative to its sample, this clonotype is medium-sized. V and J are TRBV4-1 and TRBJ2-1; 7 nucleotides align to TRBD1. The CDR3 runs 16 residues. Germline CDR1 MGHRA, CDR2 YSYEKL. J gave up 3 bases and V 0 bases, and 5 bases lay outside the gene matches. The CDR3 sequence is CASSQDRQGFYNEQFF. In DNA form, the CDR3 reads TGCGCCAGCAGCCAAGACCGACAGGGTTTCTACAATGAGCAGTTCTTC.

This clonotype was seen at least ten times. V gene TRBV5-1 combines with J gene TRBJ2-1, with 13 bases fitting TRBD2. Germline V gives CDR1 SGHRS, CDR2 YFSETQ. CDR3 size: 17 residues. Germline trimming cut 4 bases from V and 0 bases from J; bases unmatched to any gene: 4. The chain's CDR3 is CASSRGLAGTSYNEQFF. The CDR3 DNA sequence: TGCGCCAGCAGCCGGGGACTAGCGGGAACCTCCTACAATGAGCAGTTCTTC.

This chain connects TRBV20-1 to TRBJ1-6; perhaps TRBD1 as D (6 bases). Germline V gene sequence: CDR1 DFQATT, CDR2 SNEGSKA (reference sequence). Deletions cut 0 bases from V and 7 bases from J, with 22 bases between. The CDR3 length is 18 residues. The CDR3 coding sequence is TGCAGTGCTAGAGACAGGGAAAGGGGGATTGGGAAAAATTCACCCCTCCACTTT. Residues: CSARDRERGIGKNSPLHF.

This clonotype is judged medium-sized (0.01 to 0.1%). The chain joins TRBV29-1 to TRBJ2-1; D gene ambiguous. The CDR3 sequence is 15 residues long. Germline V gives CDR1 SQVTM, CDR2 ANQGSEA. V shed 5 bases and J shed 4 bases, with 18 bases lying between them. The DNA of the CDR3 is TGCAGCGTTCACGGCAGCCTCTTCCTTTACAATGAGCAGTTCTTC. Amino acids: CSVHGSLFLYNEQFF.

A remark on this clonotype: Germline is not matched at one junction end, which may reflect a read error. V is TRBV12-3 or TRBV12-4 and J is TRBJ2-7, with D possibly being TRBD2 (5 bases). The CDR3 sequence is 16 residues long. CDR3 region: CASSPRVTARSFEQYF. The CDR3 DNA follows: TGTGCCAGCAGCCCGAGGGTGACCGCGAGGTCCTTCGAGCAGTACTTC.

In this sample, this clonotype is medium-sized. This chain uses TRBV7-9 with TRBJ2-7, with 9 bases fitting TRBD2. V shed 1 base, J shed 6 bases, and the junction held 1 base outside the gene matches. Germline V lookup: CDR1 SEHNR, CDR2 FQNEAQ (reference sequence). CDR3 length equals 13 residues. CDR3: CASSLGLAAEQYF. The DNA for the CDR3 is TGTGCCAGCAGCTTAGGACTAGCGGCCGAGCAGTACTTC.

The CDR3 spells CASTMNYEQYF. CDR3 bases: TGTGCCAGCACCATGAACTACGAGCAGTACTTC. The chain has TRBV6-5 and TRBJ2-7, with no clear D. The germline V gene has CDR1 MNHEY and CDR2 SVGAGI. The V end lost 7 bases, the J end lost 3 bases, and 7 bases lay between the germline ends. This CDR3 has 11 amino acids.

This clonotype appeared many times. The V and J genes are TRBV12-3 or TRBV12-4 and TRBJ2-7; 9 bases line up with TRBD1. The CDR3 loop spans 15 amino acids. Trimming cost V 6 bases and J 4 bases; bases outside gene matches: 10. CDR3 bases: TGTGCCAGCAGGACCGAACAGGGGGCGCGATACGAGCAGTACTTC. Translation gives CASRTEQGARYEQYF.

This clonotype has just a few counts. This rearrangement joins TRBV12-3 or TRBV12-4 to TRBJ1-3; 7 nucleotides align to TRBD1. CDR3 length: 14 amino acids. With V trimmed by 4 bases and J by 2 bases, 2 bases remained unmatched. DNA of the CDR3: TGTGCCAGCAGTTCCCAGGGGGCTGGAAACACCATATATTTT. Translated, it gives CASSSQGAGNTIYF.

Points on this clonotype: One end of the junction is discordant with germline, which a read error may explain. This chain links TRBV5-1 with TRBJ2-3; TRBD1 matches 10 bases. The germline gives CDR1 SGHRS, CDR2 YFSETQ. The CDR3 is 16 residues long. The CDR3 DNA sequence: TGCACCAGCAGCGCTGGGACAGGGGTTCTTACAGATACGCAGTATTTT. Translating gives CTSSAGTGVLTDTQYF. Variable domain in full (rest from reference TRBV5-1 and TRBJ2-3): KAGVTQTPRYLIKTRGQQVTLSCSPISGHRSVSWYQQTPGQGLQFLFEYFSETQRNKGNFPGRFSGRQFSNSRSEMNVSTLELGDSALYLCTSSAGTGVLTDTQYFGPGTRLTVL.

At least ten counts were recorded for this clonotype. The chain couples TRBV28 to TRBJ1-2, with D perhaps TRBD1 (6 bases). The germline V gene encodes CDR1 MDHEN and CDR2 SYDVKM. V lost 5 bases to trimming and J lost 8 bases, with 12 bases between them. The CDR3 has 12 amino acids. The CDR3, as DNA: TGTGCCAGCAGTCAGGGGACCAGAGGCTACACCTTC. Translating gives CASSQGTRGYTF.